These 15 T cell receptor beta chains originate from one sample sequenced in a study of lymphopenia after photon versus proton radiotherapy. Assay used: immunoSEQ multiplex PCR; TCRdb lists only in-frame clones, some missing. The data contain over 35,000 clones, around 86% of them seen just once; the ten biggest clones take up roughly 23%. The starting material was peripheral blood, obtained from a patient treated with proton-based radiotherapy. These receptor sequences come from a woman aged 70-85 years with pancreatic cancer.

The gene calls are TRBV28 and TRBJ1-3, with 8 nucleotides matching TRBD1. This CDR3 spans 16 amino acids. Germline V lookup: CDR1 MDHEN, CDR2 SYDVKM. Unmatched junction bases numbered 6, after V lost 5 bases and J lost 0 bases. The DNA for the CDR3 is TGTGCCAGCAGTACAAGGACAGGGAGCTCTGGAAACACCATATATTTT. Amino acids: CASSTRTGSSGNTIYF. Using reference TRBV28 and TRBJ1-3 for the parts outside the CDR3, the full variable domain is DVKVTQSSRYLVKRTGEKVFLECVQDMDHENMFWYRQDPGLGLRLIYFSYDVKMKEKGDIPEGYSVSREKKERFSLILESASTNQTSMYLCASSTRTGSSGNTIYFGEGSWLTVV.

This rearrangement joins TRBV6-5 to TRBJ1-3; no firm D call. The CDR3 runs 14 residues. V lost 2 bases to trimming and J lost 2 bases, with 7 bases between them. Per the germline V gene, CDR1 is MNHEY and CDR2 is SVGAGI. The CDR3: CASSYEWAGNTIYF. DNA for the CDR3: TGTGCCAGCAGTTACGAGTGGGCTGGAAACACCATATATTTT.

The CDR3 DNA sequence: TGTGCCAGCAGCTTGGTCGGACGCCTACGCATGAACACTGAAGCTTTCTTT. Translated, it gives CASSLVGRLRMNTEAFF. V is TRBV5-4 and J is TRBJ1-1; D gene uncertain. Germline V gives CDR1 SGHNT, CDR2 YYREEE (reference sequence). The CDR3 has 17 residues. Trimming stripped 0 bases from V and 0 bases from J, with 15 bases between.

The CDR3 DNA sequence: TGTGCCAGCTCACCGGAATTCCTCACCGGGGAGCTGTTTTTT. It codes for CASSPEFLTGELFF. The genes are TRBV18 and TRBJ2-2, with unresolved D. The length of the CDR3 is 14 residues. Per the germline V gene, CDR1 is KGHSH and CDR2 is LQKENI. Trimming removed 3 bases at V and 4 bases at J, with 9 bases between.

The rearrangement links TRBV27 to TRBJ2-1, with 7 positions matching TRBD2. The CDR3 is 13 amino acids. V shed 8 bases and J 1 base; nucleotides not matched to a gene: 2. Germline lookup yields CDR1 MNHEY and CDR2 SMNVEV (reference sequence). The CDR3 region has the DNA TGTGCCAGCCGGGACTATTCCTACAATGAGCAGTTCTTC. Residues: CASRDYSYNEQFF.

A remark on this clone: An end of the junction does not agree with germline; a read error may underlie this. The rearrangement joins TRBV7-7 to TRBJ2-2; TRBD2 matches at 10 bases. Germline CDR1 and CDR2: SSHAT and FNYEAQ (reference sequence). The CDR3 loop spans 16 amino acids. The CDR3 bases are TGTGCTAGCAGCCGAGGACTAGCGGCAAAACACCGGGGAGCTGTTTTT. Translated, it gives CASSRGLAAKHRGAVF. Together with reference TRBV7-7 and TRBJ2-2, the CDR3 gives the full variable domain: GAGVSQSPRYKVTKRGQDVTLRCDPISSHATLYWYQQALGQGPEFLTYFNYEAQPDKSGLPSDRFSAERPEGSISTLTIQRTEQRDSAMYRCASSRGLAAKHRGAVFGEGSRLTVL.

V and J are TRBV4-1 and TRBJ1-5; the D is unclear. The CDR3 contains 16 residues. V gave up 0 bases and J gave up 10 bases, with 19 bases separating them. Germline V gene data show CDR1 as MGHRA and CDR2 as YSYEKL. For the CDR3, the DNA is TGCGCCAGCAGCCAAGATCCTTTTTTTTCGGGAGTCCCCCAGCATTTT. Translated, it gives CASSQDPFFSGVPQHF.

The V and J genes are TRBV6-4 and TRBJ2-1, with 12 bases fitting TRBD2. Trimming at V came to 2 bases and at J to 3 bases, leaving 5 bases not matched to a gene. This CDR3 spans 17 amino acids. Per germline, CDR1 MRHNA and CDR2 SNTAGT. The CDR3: CASSDASGRVGYNEQFF. In DNA, the CDR3 is TGTGCCAGCAGTGACGCTAGCGGGAGGGTAGGCTACAATGAGCAGTTCTTC.

The chain uses TRBV25-1 and TRBJ2-7; weak D call: TRBD1 (5 bases). Deletions cut 6 bases from V and 6 bases from J, with 9 bases between. This CDR3 comprises 11 residues. Germline CDR1 and CDR2: MGHDK and SYGVNS. CDR3 bases: TGTGCCAGCAGACAGGCCCGCGAGCAGTACTTC. Protein sequence: CASRQAREQYF.

The chain combines TRBV9 with TRBJ2-5; 8 bases line up with TRBD1. Per the germline V gene, CDR1 is SGDLS and CDR2 is YYNGEE. The CDR3 has 13 residues. V lost 4 bases to trimming and J lost 9 bases; unmatched junction nucleotides: 8. The CDR3 loop reads CASSPGQGAAQYF. The CDR3 nucleotides are TGTGCCAGCAGCCCCGGGCAGGGGGCAGCCCAGTACTTC.

In this sample, this clone turned up once. The CDR3 here is CATSNRVSGANVLTF. DNA of the CDR3: TGTGCCACCAGCAACAGGGTTTCTGGGGCCAACGTCCTGACTTTC. J is TRBJ2-6 and V is TRBV15; D possibly corresponds to TRBD1 (6 bases). CDR1 LNHNV and CDR2 YYDKDF come from the germline V gene (reference sequence). The CDR3 runs to 15 residues. Trimming cost V 4 bases and J 1 base, with 8 bases left between them.

The J gene is TRBJ1-3, the V gene TRBV10-3; D might be TRBD1 (5 bases). The V end was cut by 11 bases, the J end by 2 bases, with 19 bases between. There are 15 residues in the CDR3. CDR1 is ENHRY and CDR2 is SYGVKD in the germline V gene. The CDR3 sequence is CAAGAGNGPGNTIYF. The CDR3 DNA is TGTGCCGCGGGAGCAGGGAATGGCCCTGGAAACACCATATATTTT.

The rearrangement uses TRBV28 and TRBJ2-3, with D unclear. The CDR3 is made up of 14 amino acids. With 3 bases removed from V and 3 bases from J, the gap between germline ends came to 10 bases. Germline loops: CDR1 MDHEN, CDR2 SYDVKM. DNA of the CDR3: TGTGCCAGCAGTTTGAGTTTAACGACAGATACGCAGTATTTT. It specifies CASSLSLTTDTQYF. The variable domain in full, completed from reference TRBV28 and TRBJ2-3, reads DVKVTQSSRYLVKRTGEKVFLECVQDMDHENMFWYRQDPGLGLRLIYFSYDVKMKEKGDIPEGYSVSREKKERFSLILESASTNQTSMYLCASSLSLTTDTQYFGPGTRLTVL.

This clone came up a few times. V gene TRBV18 combines with J gene TRBJ1-6; no firm D call. V lost 3 bases and J lost 5, with 11 bases in between. The germline CDR1 and CDR2 sequences are KGHSH and LQKENI. The CDR3 is made up of 15 amino acids. DNA for the CDR3: TGTGCCAGCTCACCCTCGGAGTCGAATAATTCACCCCTCCACTTT. This translates into CASSPSESNNSPLHF.

Of note for this clone: Germline is not matched at one junction end, which may reflect a read error. Additional DNA sequences in this sample encode the identical CDR3. The CDR3 here is CSVSLGGNTEAFF. The DNA for the CDR3 is TGCAGCGTGTCGTTAGGGGGGAACACTGAAGCTTTCTTC. The V and J genes are TRBV29-1 and TRBJ1-1; TRBD1 might be the D (6 bases). Per the germline V gene, CDR1 is SQVTM and CDR2 is ANQGSEA. The CDR3 consists of 13 residues. Together with reference TRBV29-1 and TRBJ1-1, the CDR3 gives the full variable domain: SAVISQKPSRDICQRGTSLTIQCQVDSQVTMMFWYRQQPGQSLTLIATANQGSEATYESGFVIDKFPISRPNLTFSTLTVSNMSPEDSSIYLCSVSLGGNTEAFFGQGTRLTVV.